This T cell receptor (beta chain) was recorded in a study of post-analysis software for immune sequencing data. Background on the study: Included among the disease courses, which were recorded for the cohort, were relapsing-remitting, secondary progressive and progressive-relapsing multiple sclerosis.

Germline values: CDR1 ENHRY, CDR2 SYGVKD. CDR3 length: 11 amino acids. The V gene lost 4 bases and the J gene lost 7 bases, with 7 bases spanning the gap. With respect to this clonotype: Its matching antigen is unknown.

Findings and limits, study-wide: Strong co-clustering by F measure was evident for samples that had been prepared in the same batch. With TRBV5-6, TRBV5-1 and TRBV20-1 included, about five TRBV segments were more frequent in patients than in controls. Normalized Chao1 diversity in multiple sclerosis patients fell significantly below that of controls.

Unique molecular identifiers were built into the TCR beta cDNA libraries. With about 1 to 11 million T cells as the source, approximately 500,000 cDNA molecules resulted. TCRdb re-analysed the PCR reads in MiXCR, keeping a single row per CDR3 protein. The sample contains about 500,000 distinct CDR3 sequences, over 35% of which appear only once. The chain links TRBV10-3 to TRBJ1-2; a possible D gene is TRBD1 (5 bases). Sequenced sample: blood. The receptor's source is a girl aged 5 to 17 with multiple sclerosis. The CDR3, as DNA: TGTGCCATCAGTGTTACAGGTGGCTACACCTTC. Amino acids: CAISVTGGYTF.